The entry below gives a single T cell receptor (beta chain) sequence along with its context. This sample is drawn from a study of cytomegalovirus exposure and HLA in healthy donors. The PCR made use of 60 Vbeta and 13 Jbeta primers. Clones were read by immunoSEQ multiplex PCR, and TCRdb kept only the in-frame ones, dropping some. The repertoire has about 160,000 clones, around nine tenths of them found once; the top ten carry 1.5% to 2%. The germline V gene has CDR1 SGHNT and CDR2 YYREEE (reference sequence). V was pared by 5 bases and J by 1 base, with 6 bases of the junction left unmatched. This CDR3 contains 15 residues.

V and J are TRBV5-4 and TRBJ2-3; 8 bases fit TRBD2. Source material: PBMCs. This TCR came from a woman between 18 and 30 years old in good health and CMV-seronegative. This CDR3 reads CASRETSGGTDTQYF. The CDR3 DNA reads TGTGCCAGCAGAGAAACTAGCGGCGGCACAGATACGCAGTATTTT.